The next 23 T cell receptor beta chains were all read from a single sample in a study of cytomegalovirus exposure and HLA in healthy donors. The PCR made use of 60 Vbeta and 13 Jbeta primers. Here immunoSEQ multiplex PCR was the method, and the copy in TCRdb shows in-frame clones only, minus some. The repertoire consists of 55,000 to 85,000 clones, with 72% occurring once and the leading ten covering around 10%. Sequencing input: PBMCs. These receptors were obtained from a woman between 40 and 50 years old in good health and CMV-seropositive.

The rearrangement joins TRBV7-8 to TRBJ1-3; weak D call: TRBD1 (6 bases). The length of the CDR3 is 19 residues. The germline gives CDR1 SGHVS, CDR2 FQNEAQ. The ends were cut back, 4 bases at V and 0 bases at J, with 22 bases in the middle. In nucleotides, the CDR3 is TGTGCCAGCAGCTCCCAAAGGACAGTTCATGCTTTCTCTGGAAACACCATATATTTT. Translation gives CASSSQRTVHAFSGNTIYF.

The rearrangement uses TRBV5-6 and TRBJ1-2, with D perhaps matching TRBD1 (6 bases). Trimming removed 4 bases at V and 3 bases at J, with 19 bases between. Germline loops: CDR1 SGHDT, CDR2 YYEEEE. The CDR3 has 16 amino acids. This chain's CDR3 is CASSGGRALGDYGYTF. CDR3 DNA: TGTGCCAGCAGCGGGGGCAGGGCTCTAGGGGACTATGGCTACACCTTC.

The genes are TRBV4-1 and TRBJ1-2; 10 bases fit TRBD1. The V gene end was trimmed by 2 bases and the J gene end by 4 bases; junction bases not matched to a gene: 7. There are 16 residues in the CDR3. The V gene's germline CDR1 is MGHRA and CDR2 YSYEKL. The CDR3 here is CASSQPGQGYGYGYTF. The CDR3 region has the DNA TGCGCCAGCAGCCAACCGGGACAGGGGTATGGCTATGGCTACACCTTC.

The chain carries TRBV14 and TRBJ2-7; D might be TRBD1 (5 bases). There are 13 residues in the CDR3. Germline V gives CDR1 SGHDN, CDR2 FVKESK. V was shortened by 3 bases and J by 0 bases, with 6 bases between the two germline ends. The CDR3 DNA follows: TGTGCCAGCAGCCATCAGGGCTCCTACGAGCAGTACTTC. It codes for CASSHQGSYEQYF. Based on the CDR3 plus reference TRBV14 and TRBJ2-7, the full variable domain is EAGVTQFPSHSVIEKGQTVTLRCDPISGHDNLYWYRRVMGKEIKFLLHFVKESKQDESGMPNNRFLAERTGGTYSTLKVQPAELEDSGVYFCASSHQGSYEQYFGPGTRLTVT.

The chain couples TRBV6-5 to TRBJ2-7, with TRBD1 identical over 10 bases. The germline gives CDR1 MNHEY, CDR2 SVGAGI. V was pared by 6 bases and J by 7 bases, with 9 bases of the junction left unmatched. The CDR3 extends over 14 amino acids. In DNA form, the CDR3 reads TGTGCCAGCAGGACCGACAGGGGGCTAGGGGAGCAGTACTTC. Amino acids: CASRTDRGLGEQYF.

The genes are TRBV27 and TRBJ2-7, with D uncertain. Trimming pared 8 bases from V and 0 bases from J, leaving 11 bases between. Germline-derived CDR1 and CDR2 are MNHEY and SMNVEV (reference sequence). The CDR3 length is 13 residues. CDR3 protein: CASSGGSSYEQYF. The DNA of the CDR3 is TGTGCCAGCTCTGGCGGCAGCTCCTACGAGCAGTACTTC.

J is TRBJ1-5 and V is TRBV19, with a weak D call TRBD1 (5 bases). Germline V CDR1 and CDR2: LNHDA, SQIVND (reference sequence). The CDR3 is made up of 15 amino acids. Trimming stripped 8 bases from V and 5 bases from J, with 19 bases between. CDR3 nucleotide sequence: TGTGCCAGTCGCCTGGGGCGGGGATCCCATCAGCCCCAGCATTTT. The encoded protein is CASRLGRGSHQPQHF.

V and J are TRBV2 and TRBJ2-5; the D gene is possibly TRBD2 (5 bases). V gave up 5 bases and J gave up 5 bases, with 15 bases separating them. The CDR3 is 14 amino acids. From germline, CDR1 is SNHLY and CDR2 FYNNEI. The CDR3 region is CASSPLESGETQYF. The CDR3 region has the DNA TGTGCCAGCAGTCCCCTAGAGTCGGGGGAGACCCAGTACTTC.

This clone appeared a single time. The CDR3 region is CASSLLTGDLNTEAFF. Written as DNA, the CDR3 is TGTGCCAGCTCACTTCTGACAGGAGATCTGAACACTGAAGCTTTCTTT. The V call is TRBV18, the J call TRBJ1-1; D may be TRBD1 (6 bases). V gave up 4 bases and J gave up 0 bases, with 15 bases separating them. The CDR3 covers 16 residues. CDR1 is KGHSH and CDR2 is LQKENI in the germline V gene.

The chain has TRBV2 and TRBJ2-3; possibly TRBD2 for D (6 bases). Per germline, CDR1 SNHLY and CDR2 FYNNEI. The CDR3 is made up of 14 amino acids. V dropped 10 bases and J dropped 3 bases, with 17 bases sitting between them. The DNA for the CDR3 is TGTGCCACCTCTCGGCGGGGTGAGACAGATACGCAGTATTTT. Translating it yields CATSRRGETDTQYF.

The rearrangement joins TRBV29-1 to TRBJ1-2; 9 bases line up with TRBD1. V lost 6 bases and J lost 1; bases outside the gene matches: 3. The CDR3 contains 13 residues. Germline V gene lookup returns CDR1 SQVTM and CDR2 ANQGSEA. The CDR3 DNA sequence: TGCAGCGTGGGGGACAGGGATAACTATGGCTACACCTTC. It is translated as CSVGDRDNYGYTF.

The rearrangement uses TRBV6-1 and TRBJ1-2; 7 bases map to TRBD1. The V gene end was trimmed by 0 bases and the J gene end by 3 bases; junction bases not matched to a gene: 1. This CDR3 contains 14 residues. The V gene's germline CDR1 is MNHNS and CDR2 SASEGT. CDR3: CASSEAGTDYGYTF. CDR3 in DNA: TGTGCCAGCAGTGAAGCGGGGACAGACTATGGCTACACCTTC.

The table lists this clone with a few counts. The chain uses TRBV7-9 and TRBJ2-7, with 7 bases identical to TRBD2. This CDR3 is 15 amino acids long. Germline CDR1 SEHNR, CDR2 FQNEAQ (reference sequence). The ends lost 5 bases at V and 3 bases at J; junction bases unmatched: 10. The DNA of the CDR3 is TGTGCCAGCAGCGACCCTGGGGGGGGAATCTACGAGCAGTACTTC. This codes for CASSDPGGGIYEQYF.

V gene TRBV28 combines with J gene TRBJ1-6; 9 bases fit TRBD1. CDR1 MDHEN and CDR2 SYDVKM come from the germline V gene. Germline trimming cut 4 bases from V and 2 bases from J; bases unmatched to any gene: 12. The CDR3 runs 19 residues. The CDR3 DNA follows: TGTGCCAGCAGTTCCTCCCGGAGACAGGGGGGGACCTATAATTCACCCCTCCACTTT. This codes for CASSSSRRQGGTYNSPLHF.

The rearrangement uses TRBV7-9 and TRBJ2-3; D is ambiguous. V lost 2 bases to trimming and J lost 6 bases, with 9 bases between them. Germline CDR1 is SEHNR and CDR2 is FQNEAQ (reference sequence). This CDR3 is 13 amino acids long. The CDR3 DNA reads TGTGCCAGCAGCTTATCCTCCGGTGATACGCAGTATTTT. Amino acids: CASSLSSGDTQYF. Variable domain in full (rest from reference TRBV7-9 and TRBJ2-3): DTGVSQNPRHKITKRGQNVTFRCDPISEHNRLYWYRQTLGQGPEFLTYFQNEAQLEKSRLLSDRFSAERPKGSFSTLEIQRTEQGDSAMYLCASSLSSGDTQYFGPGTRLTVL.

The chain uses TRBV11-2 and TRBJ1-3; D perhaps matches TRBD1 (5 bases). Germline V gives CDR1 SGHAT, CDR2 FQNNGV. The length of the CDR3 is 14 residues. V was shortened by 5 bases and J by 2 bases, with 10 bases between the two germline ends. The DNA of the CDR3 is TGTGCCAGCAGCATACAGGAGCCTGGAAACACCATATATTTT. It yields the protein CASSIQEPGNTIYF.

This clone appeared many times. The rearrangement links TRBV5-1 to TRBJ2-1, with D perhaps matching TRBD2 (7 bases). Germline V gives CDR1 SGHRS, CDR2 YFSETQ. V lost 3 bases and J 0 bases, leaving 10 bases between the germline ends. This CDR3 has 15 residues. This chain's CDR3 is CASSSRGLSYNEQFF. CDR3 nucleotides: TGCGCCAGCAGCTCGCGGGGGCTCTCCTACAATGAGCAGTTCTTC.

This rearrangement joins TRBV6-1 to TRBJ1-2, with D perhaps TRBD1 (6 bases). The CDR3 sequence is 14 residues long. The V gene lost 0 bases and the J gene lost 2 bases, with 7 bases spanning the gap. Germline lookup yields CDR1 MNHNS and CDR2 SASEGT. In DNA form, the CDR3 reads TGTGCCAGCAGTGAAGCCACAGGGAACTATGGCTACACCTTC. It codes for CASSEATGNYGYTF.

The chain recombines TRBV5-1 with TRBJ2-3, with 9 bases identical to TRBD2. Germline CDR1 reads SGHRS; CDR2 reads YFSETQ. V dropped 4 bases and J dropped 2; count of bases not matched to a gene: 11. The CDR3 consists of 17 residues. This CDR3 is CASSITPSGELTDTQYF. The CDR3 DNA sequence: TGCGCCAGCAGCATCACTCCTAGCGGGGAGCTCACAGATACGCAGTATTTT.

V and J are TRBV7-2 and TRBJ1-1; TRBD1 agrees at 7 bases. The CDR3 covers 15 residues. Germline V gene lookup returns CDR1 SGHTA and CDR2 FQGNSA. The J segment lost 4 bases and the V segment lost 4 bases, leaving 9 bases of the junction unmatched. The CDR3 DNA reads TGTGCCAGCAGCTCCTCGACAGGGCGGGGCACTGAAGCTTTCTTT. Protein: CASSSSTGRGTEAFF.

CDR3 loop: CASSLRAGELFF. The CDR3 DNA is TGTGCCAGCAGTTTGAGGGCCGGGGAGCTGTTTTTT. The chain has TRBV27 and TRBJ2-2, with D possibly matching TRBD2 (5 bases). This CDR3 has 12 amino acids. Germline V gene sequence: CDR1 MNHEY, CDR2 SMNVEV (reference sequence). The ends were cut back, 3 bases at V and 6 bases at J, with 5 bases in the middle.

There are a few counts of this clone. The chain recombines TRBV4-1 with TRBJ1-3; 8 nucleotides match TRBD1. Germline assignment: CDR1 MGHRA and CDR2 YSYEKL. J lost 8 bases, V lost 1 base, and 7 bases had no gene match. The length of the CDR3 is 15 residues. For the CDR3, the DNA is TGCGCCAGCAGCCAAGTCCCCTTACAGGGGGACACCATATATTTT. Its translation is CASSQVPLQGDTIYF.

The V gene is TRBV2, the J gene TRBJ1-1; 7 bases align to TRBD1. Germline V gives CDR1 SNHLY, CDR2 FYNNEI. V was pared by 4 bases and J by 3 bases, with 8 bases of the junction left unmatched. The CDR3 totals 15 residues. CDR3 in DNA: TGTGCCAGCAGTGTCTATGGGCAGGGGGACACTGAAGCTTTCTTT. This gives the protein CASSVYGQGDTEAFF.